This is a list of T cell receptor beta chains from one sample in a study of blood T cell repertoires in COVID-19. Sequenced by immunoSEQ multiplex PCR; TCRdb stores in-frame clones only, minus some. The sample holds over 250,000 clones, 85% to 90% seen once. Input material: PBMCs or T cells enriched from blood (not recorded which). Receptors were obtained from a man aged 40-49 years who had recovered from COVID-19. The CDR3 runs from the conserved cysteine through the conserved F or W. A D gene is named only where the DNA matches it firmly. Part of the rows lack a size; the others show once, few, many or a class for expanded clones.

CASSPRQREGTQYF | TGTGCCAGCAGCCCCAGGCAGCGGGAGGGGACCCAGTACTTC | TRBV5-6 | TRBD2 | . | TRBJ2-5
CASSPADRVGGYTF | TGCGCCAGCAGCCCCGCAGACAGGGTCGGCGGCTACACCTTC | TRBV4-3 | TRBD1 | . | TRBJ1-2
CASSLSSTYSPLHF | TGTGCCAGCAGCTTAAGTTCCACTTATTCACCCCTCCACTTT | TRBV7-2 | . | once | TRBJ1-6
CASSFQGGTEAFF | TGTGCCAGCAGTTTCCAGGGAGGGACTGAAGCTTTCTTT | TRBV25-1 | . | . | TRBJ1-1
CASSGSGQETQYF | TGTGCCAGCAGCGGTAGCGGTCAAGAGACCCAGTACTTC | TRBV9 | . | . | TRBJ2-5
CASSMGGRKTQYF | TGTGCCAGTAGTATGGGCGGGAGGAAGACCCAGTACTTC | TRBV19 | TRBD2 | once | TRBJ2-5
CASTTTRLAGGGNEQFF | TGTGCCAGTACCACGACTCGACTAGCGGGAGGGGGCAATGAGCAGTTCTTC | TRBV19 | TRBD2 | . | TRBJ2-1
CASRSGKGSNQPQHF | TGCGCCAGCAGGTCGGGGAAAGGGAGCAATCAGCCCCAGCATTTT | TRBV10-2 | . | once | TRBJ1-5
CASKHPGTPTYEQYF | TGTGCCAGCAAGCATCCGGGGACACCCACCTACGAGCAGTACTTC | TRBV6-5 | . | . | TRBJ2-7
CASSSRQRPPNEQYF | TGTGCCAGCAGCTCCCGACAGAGACCTCCTAACGAGCAGTACTTC | TRBV7-2 | . | . | TRBJ2-7
CASSRQLAGDSYEQYF | TGCGCCAGCAGCCGGCAACTAGCGGGAGATTCCTACGAGCAGTACTTC | TRBV4-1 | TRBD2 | . | TRBJ2-7
CASSPRDRANYGYTF | TGTGCCAGCAGCCCGCGGGACAGGGCTAACTATGGCTACACCTTC | TRBV7-2 | TRBD1 | . | TRBJ1-2
CASTDGTVTNTDTQYF | TGCGCCAGCACCGATGGGACAGTGACCAACACAGATACGCAGTATTTT | TRBV5-1 | TRBD1 | . | TRBJ2-3
CASTHLLRGQQETQYF | TGTGCCAGCACCCACCTCCTCCGGGGACAGCAAGAGACCCAGTACTTC | TRBV11-2 | TRBD1 | . | TRBJ2-5
CASSPFRDHYEQYF | TGTGCCAGCAGCCCATTCCGGGATCACTACGAGCAGTACTTC | TRBV7-8 | . | few | TRBJ2-7
CASSEDPGLAYINNEQFF | TGCGCCAGCAGTGAGGACCCGGGACTAGCTTATATCAACAATGAGCAGTTCTTC | TRBV10-1 | TRBD2 | . | TRBJ2-1
CASSPDRDPYGYTF | TGTGCCAGCAGCCCGGACAGAGATCCCTATGGCTACACCTTC | TRBV28 | . | . | TRBJ1-2
CASSQVTAGGLETQYF | TGCGCCAGCAGCCAAGTTACAGCGGGAGGGTTAGAGACCCAGTACTTC | TRBV4-3 | TRBD2 | . | TRBJ2-5
CAWSVRTFMDRGLSNGYTF | TGTGCCTGGAGTGTACGAACTTTCATGGACAGGGGACTGTCGAATGGCTACACCTTC | TRBV30 | TRBD1 | . | TRBJ1-2
CASSLFGQGAGGANVLTF | TGTGCCAGCAGCTTATTCGGACAGGGGGCGGGTGGGGCCAACGTCCTGACTTTC | TRBV7-2 | TRBD1 | . | TRBJ2-6
CASFPSQYTEAFF | TGTGCCAGCTTCCCTTCTCAGTACACTGAAGCTTTCTTT | TRBV6-5 | . | . | TRBJ1-1
CASWGLGLPSEQFF | TGTGCCAGCTGGGGACTAGGATTGCCGAGTGAGCAGTTCTTC | TRBV5-6 | TRBD2 | . | TRBJ2-1
CASSLSGGRGVNEQFF | TGTGCCAGCAGTTTATCTGGCGGGAGAGGCGTCAATGAGCAGTTCTTC | TRBV28 | TRBD2 | . | TRBJ2-1
CASSEKGTTSGPEQYF | TGTGCCAGCAGTGAAAAGGGAACCACCTCAGGGCCCGAGCAGTACTTC | TRBV2 | . | . | TRBJ2-7
CASSPTSGSYNEQFF | TGCGCCAGCAGCCCTACTAGCGGCTCCTACAATGAGCAGTTCTTC | TRBV4-1 | TRBD2 | few | TRBJ2-1
CASSFGGSGANVLTF | TGTGCCAGCAGTTTTGGGGGGAGTGGGGCCAACGTCCTGACTTTC | TRBV27 | . | . | TRBJ2-6
CAGQGFTQETQYF | TGTGCCGGACAGGGGTTCACCCAAGAGACCCAGTACTTC | TRBV6-5 | TRBD1 | . | TRBJ2-5
CASSGIGSGRASYNEQFF | TGTGCCAGCAGCGGTATAGGAAGCGGGAGGGCCTCCTACAATGAGCAGTTCTTC | TRBV7-2 | TRBD2 | . | TRBJ2-1
CASSPRTLPYEQYF | TGTGCCAGCAGCCCGAGGACACTCCCCTACGAGCAGTACTTC | TRBV7-6 | . | . | TRBJ2-7
CASSLAGGPYEQYF | TGTGCCAGCAGCTTAGCGGGGGGGCCTTACGAGCAGTACTTC | TRBV11-3 | TRBD2 | once | TRBJ2-7
CASSSRGFEVLGANVLTF | TGTGCCAGCAGTTCCAGGGGTTTTGAAGTACTTGGGGCCAACGTCCTGACTTTC | TRBV6-2/TRBV6-3 | . | . | TRBJ2-6
CASSTGGLYSNQPQHF | TGTGCCAGCTCCACAGGGGGCCTATATAGCAATCAGCCCCAGCATTTT | TRBV18 | TRBD1 | . | TRBJ1-5
CASSSFRASGPQHF | TGTGCCAGCAGTTCGTTCAGGGCCTCAGGGCCCCAGCATTTT | TRBV28 | . | . | TRBJ1-5
CASGGAKNIQYF | TGTGCCAGCGGGGGGGCCAAAAACATTCAGTACTTC | TRBV6-5 | . | once | TRBJ2-4
CASRGQGAGTGELFF | TGTGCCAGCAGGGGACAGGGGGCTGGCACCGGGGAGCTGTTTTTT | TRBV6-5 | TRBD1 | once | TRBJ2-2
CASSLGLAGETQYF | TGTGCCAGCAGCTTGGGACTAGCGGGAGAGACCCAGTACTTC | TRBV5-6 | TRBD2 | . | TRBJ2-5